These 23 T cell receptor beta chains were all obtained from the same sample, sequenced in a study of blood T cell repertoires in COVID-19 (dated by TCRdb to 2020 to 2022). The library relied on the immunoSEQ multiplex PCR assay. TCRdb stores this immuneACCESS table with in-frame sequences only. Part of the clones is absent; in the studies checked, under half of the shortfall reflects unresolved V genes, and no reason is known for the rest. This sample holds about 250,000 clones; about 80% were observed only once. The ten largest clones add up to about 3.5% of the sample. The sequencing input was peripheral blood. The receptors stem from a woman older than 75 with acute or convalescent COVID-19.

V usage is TRBV6-1 and J usage is TRBJ1-2; maybe TRBD1 (5 bases). The length of the CDR3 is 15 residues. V was clipped by 2 bases and J by 4 bases, with 14 bases between them. Germline assignment: CDR1 MNHNS and CDR2 SASEGT. CDR3 protein: CASSESLTVPYGYTF. For the CDR3, the DNA is TGTGCCAGCAGTGAATCCCTGACAGTTCCCTATGGCTACACCTTC.

The chain recombines TRBV5-1 with TRBJ1-2; perhaps TRBD1 as D (6 bases). This CDR3 spans 14 amino acids. CDR1 SGHRS and CDR2 YFSETQ come from the germline V gene. The ends were cut back, 0 bases at V and 6 bases at J, with 12 bases in the middle. CDR3 sequence reads: CASSLVGQGHGYTF. The DNA for the CDR3 is TGCGCCAGCAGCTTGGTAGGGCAGGGGCATGGCTACACCTTC.

The chain joins TRBV4-2 to TRBJ2-3; possibly TRBD2 for D (6 bases). The germline CDR1 and CDR2 sequences are LGHNA and YNFKEQ. CDR3 length: 17 residues. Trimming stripped 0 bases from V and 5 bases from J, with 18 bases between. CDR3: CASSQDRPGEPLDTQYF. The CDR3 nucleotides are TGTGCCAGCAGCCAAGATCGTCCGGGGGAGCCCTTAGATACGCAGTATTTT.

J is TRBJ2-7 and V is TRBV27, with 9 bases that match TRBD1. The CDR3 contains 19 residues. V was clipped by 5 bases and J by 0 bases; unmatched bases: 17. The germline gives CDR1 MNHEY, CDR2 SMNVEV (reference sequence). CDR3 DNA sequence: TGTGCCAGCAGTAGCTTCCGCGGGACAGGGATCAAGAGCTCCTACGAGCAGTACTTC. Translated, it gives CASSSFRGTGIKSSYEQYF.

This clone came up once. The chain joins TRBV21-1 to TRBJ1-4. TRBV21-1 constitutes a pseudogene. The CDR3 length is 17 residues. The CDR3 DNA follows: TGTGCCAGCAGCAAAGGGGGCGGGATTGCAACTAATGAAAAACTGTTTTTT. It is translated as CASSKGGGIATNEKLFF.

The gene calls are TRBV3-1 (or the pseudogene TRBV3-2) and TRBJ2-7; 10 bases fit TRBD2. V lost 2 bases, J lost 2 bases, and 0 bases stayed unmatched. Germline V gene data show CDR1 as LGHDT and CDR2 as YNNKEL (reference sequence). The CDR3 contains 14 residues. The DNA of the CDR3 is TGTGCCAGCAGCCAACTAGCGGGAGCCTACGAGCAGTACTTC. It codes for CASSQLAGAYEQYF.

The chain carries TRBV6-5 and TRBJ1-1, with 8 bases fitting TRBD1. CDR3 size: 15 residues. V lost 5 bases to trimming and J lost 1 base; unmatched junction nucleotides: 6. The germline gives CDR1 MNHEY, CDR2 SVGAGI. The CDR3 DNA reads as TGTGCCAGCAGTCCGCCCGGGACAGGGAACACTGAAGCTTTCTTT. Residues: CASSPPGTGNTEAFF.

The chain uses TRBV7-2 and TRBJ2-3; 15 nucleotides line up with TRBD2. This CDR3 spans 17 amino acids. Germline lookup yields CDR1 SGHTA and CDR2 FQGNSA. Trimming at V came to 5 bases and at J to 3 bases, leaving 6 bases not matched to a gene. The CDR3, as DNA: TGTGCCAGCAGCCGGACTAGCGGGGGGGCGGGGACAGATACGCAGTATTTT. Its translation: CASSRTSGGAGTDTQYF.

This chain uses TRBV6-5 with TRBJ1-5; D might be TRBD1 (6 bases). Trimming took 0 bases from V and 4 from J, leaving 10 bases between them. Germline CDR1 reads MNHEY; CDR2 reads SVGAGI. The CDR3 length is 15 residues. The CDR3 coding sequence is TGTGCCAGCAGTTACTCCGGGACACAAAATCAGCCCCAGCATTTT. This gives the protein CASSYSGTQNQPQHF.

The J gene is TRBJ1-1, the V gene TRBV29-1; possibly TRBD1 for D (6 bases). This CDR3 has 13 amino acids. Germline loops: CDR1 SQVTM, CDR2 ANQGSEA. Trimming took 4 bases from V and 3 from J, leaving 12 bases between them. CDR3 in DNA: TGCAGCGTTGGATTGGCAGGGGACACTGAAGCTTTCTTT. Amino acid sequence: CSVGLAGDTEAFF. Complete variable domain (other parts from reference TRBV29-1 and TRBJ1-1): SAVISQKPSRDICQRGTSLTIQCQVDSQVTMMFWYRQQPGQSLTLIATANQGSEATYESGFVIDKFPISRPNLTFSTLTVSNMSPEDSSIYLCSVGLAGDTEAFFGQGTRLTVV.

As for this clone: Other DNA sequences in the sample encode the same CDR3. This chain uses TRBV18 with TRBJ1-1, with D perhaps matching TRBD1 (5 bases). This CDR3 comprises 13 residues. Trimming removed 3 bases from V and 1 base from J, with 6 bases in between. Germline lookup yields CDR1 KGHSH and CDR2 LQKENI. CDR3 region: CASSPQGNTEAFF. The CDR3 coding sequence is TGTGCCAGCTCACCGCAGGGGAACACTGAAGCTTTCTTT.

As concerns this clone: The sample holds other DNA sequences that translate to the same CDR3. V is TRBV30 and J is TRBJ1-2, with D tentatively TRBD1 (6 bases). Trimming removed 0 bases at V and 7 bases at J, with 6 bases between. The CDR3 totals 11 residues. Germline V lookup: CDR1 GTSNPN, CDR2 SVGIG (reference sequence). The CDR3 bases are TGTGCCTGGAGTGTAGGGGGTGGCTACACCTTC. This codes for CAWSVGGGYTF.

This clone was seen a few times. The gene calls are TRBV12-3 or TRBV12-4 and TRBJ2-5; D is unclear. V was trimmed by 2 bases and J by 4 bases, leaving 8 bases between them. The CDR3 sequence is 13 residues long. CDR3 nucleotides: TGTGCCAGCAGTTTATTCGAGATAGAGACCCAGTACTTC. Protein sequence: CASSLFEIETQYF.

This clone was observed at least ten times. The J gene is TRBJ2-2, the V gene TRBV19; TRBD2 might be the D (5 bases). This CDR3 region has 15 residues. V was cut by 5 bases and J by 0 bases, with 10 bases left in between. Germline CDR1 LNHDA, CDR2 SQIVND (reference sequence). The CDR3 DNA reads TGTGCCAGTAGTCGAAGCGGAGCGAACACCGGGGAGCTGTTTTTT. Translating gives CASSRSGANTGELFF.

This chain links TRBV7-2 with TRBJ1-2, with 7 bases identical to TRBD1. The CDR3 has 16 amino acids. Germline assignment: CDR1 SGHTA and CDR2 FQGNSA. With 2 bases clipped from V and 5 bases from J, the junction kept 11 bases outside the gene matches. The CDR3 spells CASSLTVWDSQYGYTF. DNA of the CDR3: TGTGCCAGCAGCTTAACGGTTTGGGACAGCCAATATGGCTACACCTTC.

The chain carries TRBV15 and TRBJ1-5; 9 bases fit TRBD1. The CDR3 loop spans 18 amino acids. Germline V gives CDR1 LNHNV, CDR2 YYDKDF (reference sequence). The V and J ends lost 1 base and 1 base, in that order; junction bases with no gene match: 8. CDR3 residues: CATSRGDRVRLSNQPQHF. The CDR3 DNA reads as TGTGCCACCAGCAGAGGGGACAGGGTGCGACTGAGCAATCAGCCCCAGCATTTT. Full variable domain (missing parts from reference TRBV15 and TRBJ1-5): DAMVIQNPRYQVTQFGKPVTLSCSQTLNHNVMYWYQQKSSQAPKLLFHYYDKDFNNEADTPDNFQSRRPNTSFCFLDIRSPGLGDTAMYLCATSRGDRVRLSNQPQHFGDGTRLSIL.

J is TRBJ1-2 and V is TRBV5-1; a possible D gene is TRBD1 (5 bases). V dropped 4 bases and J dropped 4 bases, with 23 bases sitting between them. Germline V gene lookup returns CDR1 SGHRS and CDR2 YFSETQ. This CDR3 is built from 17 residues. The CDR3 sequence: CASSPEGPTLGSYGYTF. DNA for the CDR3: TGCGCCAGCAGCCCGGAGGGACCAACCCTGGGGAGCTATGGCTACACCTTC.

The genes are TRBV20-1 and TRBJ1-1; D unclear. CDR1 DFQATT and CDR2 SNEGSKA come from the germline V gene (reference sequence). The CDR3 length is 11 residues. With 6 bases removed from V and 5 bases from J, the gap between germline ends came to 10 bases. The CDR3: CSAAGRTEAFF. The DNA for the CDR3 is TGCAGTGCCGCGGGGAGGACTGAAGCTTTCTTT.

This sequence joins TRBV19 and TRBJ2-3, with 8 positions matching TRBD2. CDR1 and CDR2 from the germline V gene are LNHDA and SQIVND (reference sequence). After removal of 6 bases from V and 5 bases from J, the junction contained 13 bases not matched to a gene. The CDR3 has 16 amino acids. The CDR3 loop is CASRATSARLGDTQYF. The CDR3 DNA reads as TGTGCCAGTAGGGCGACTAGCGCTCGACTTGGAGATACGCAGTATTTT.

V is TRBV7-2 and J is TRBJ1-3; D not resolved. Trimming took 5 bases from V and 0 from J, leaving 11 bases between them. This CDR3 comprises 15 residues. Germline-derived CDR1 and CDR2 are SGHTA and FQGNSA. The DNA of the CDR3 is TGTGCCAGCAGCCTCCCAGGAACCTCTGGAAACACCATATATTTT. Its protein is CASSLPGTSGNTIYF.

The chain recombines TRBV5-1 with TRBJ2-7; D is uncertain. CDR1 and CDR2 (germline): SGHRS, YFSETQ. The CDR3 consists of 16 residues. With 5 bases removed from V and 2 bases from J, the gap between germline ends came to 20 bases. CDR3 nucleotides: TGCGCCAGCAGAGAGGTTGGAGTACCAACCGCCTACGAGCAGTACTTC. This encodes CASREVGVPTAYEQYF.

The genes are TRBV6-1 and TRBJ1-2, with D uncertain. This CDR3 is built from 11 residues. Looked up from germline, CDR1 is MNHNS and CDR2 is SASEGT. Deletions cut 5 bases from V and 8 bases from J, with 9 bases between. The CDR3 DNA is TGTGCCAGCAGTTACGCAGGCGGCTACACCTTC. Protein: CASSYAGGYTF.

CDR3 DNA sequence: TGTGCCAGCAGTACGACAGAATATGGCTACACCTTC. It codes for CASSTTEYGYTF. V is TRBV2 and J is TRBJ1-2, with D possibly matching TRBD1 (5 bases). There are 12 residues in the CDR3. V was clipped by 5 bases and J by 5 bases, with 9 bases between them. CDR1 is SNHLY, CDR2 FYNNEI, per germline.